This TCR beta chain is from a study of regulatory T cells in long-lasting Graves disease. There are 15 residues in the CDR3. CDR1 and CDR2 from the germline V gene are SGHDT and YYEEEE. Trimming pared 5 bases from V and 2 bases from J, leaving 14 bases between. Arm-PCR of CDR3 regions and iRepertoire HTBI primers were the basis on which TCR beta libraries were built. MiXCR, run by TCRdb on the multiplex PCR reads, gives a single entry per CDR3 protein. The sample carries more than 300,000 distinct CDR3 sequences, around 15% recorded once. Overall study findings and caveats: Rather than thyroid tissue, only peripheral blood underwent study.

The time point denotes: newly diagnosed GD, antithyroid drugs for less than 3 months. PBMC-extracted RNA yielded the TCR library. This clonotype has a count of ten or more. Its matching antigen is unknown. These data were also filed under a second study, of T cells in Graves' hyperthyroidism and ophthalmopathy. That source adds: Also found in blood were most expanded thyroid clonotypes above 0.001.

The material was peripheral blood mononuclear cells (PBMCs), obtained at new diagnosis, from a patient treated with antithyroid drugs. The receptor was derived from a woman under 30 with Graves disease. The chain joins TRBV5-6 to TRBJ2-1; D tentatively fits TRBD1 or TRBD2 (6 bases each). CDR3 DNA: TGTGCCAGCAGTATACAGGGAGGCCCCTACAATGAGCAGTTCTTC. It specifies CASSIQGGPYNEQFF.